Listed below are T cell receptor beta chains from one sample, sequenced in a study of PD-1 blockade in mismatch repair-deficient tumors. The data were produced by immunoSEQ multiplex PCR, yet TCRdb's version contains in-frame clones alone and is incomplete. The table shows 30,000 to 45,000 clones, with approximately 88% occurring only once. This specimen was PBMCs, taken about 40 weeks after starting pembrolizumab. All receptors derive from an adult with mismatch repair-deficient cancer. Each CDR3 is given with its conserved first and last residue. Each record gives: CDR3 DNA, CDR3 protein, J gene, V gene, clone size, D gene. A D gene is named only where the DNA matches it firmly. Only part of the rows carry a size: once, few, many, or a class if the clone is expanded.

TGTGCCAGCATTAAGGACAGGGGCGATGAAAAACTGTTTTTT | CASIKDRGDEKLFF | TRBJ1-4 | TRBV28 | NA | TRBD1
TGTGCCACCAGCAGAGTGAGAACCGGGGACAGGAGGCACTCTGGGGCCAACGTCCTGACTTTC | CATSRVRTGDRRHSGANVLTF | TRBJ2-6 | TRBV15 | NA | TRBD1
TGTGCCATCAGTGAAATACCAAGATCGTTGGGACTAGCGGGCCACAATGAGCAGTTCTTC | CAISEIPRSLGLAGHNEQFF | TRBJ2-1 | TRBV10-3 | NA | TRBD2
TGTGCCAGCAGTTTGTTCAGTTGGGGGGCCCAGTACTTC | CASSLFSWGAQYF | TRBJ2-5 | TRBV28 | NA | NA
TGTGCCAGCAGCCCCGGACAGGGGGCTGCAACTAATGAAAAACTGTTTTTT | CASSPGQGAATNEKLFF | TRBJ1-4 | TRBV11-2 | NA | TRBD1
TGTGCCAGCATTCGGACAGGGAGCAATCAGCCCCAGCATTTT | CASIRTGSNQPQHF | TRBJ1-5 | TRBV6-1 | NA | TRBD1
TGTGCCAGCAGCATACTAGCGGGAGACTACAATGAGCAGTTCTTC | CASSILAGDYNEQFF | TRBJ2-1 | TRBV28 | NA | TRBD2
TGTGCCAGCTCACCGACTAGCGGGAGCCGCCGGCAGTACTTC | CASSPTSGSRRQYF | TRBJ2-7 | TRBV18 | NA | TRBD2
TGTGCCAGTAGTATAGATCACAGGGTGGACACTGAAGCTTTCTTT | CASSIDHRVDTEAFF | TRBJ1-1 | TRBV19 | NA | NA
TGTGCCAGCAGCGTAGGGTCCGGTTCAGATACGCAGTATTTT | CASSVGSGSDTQYF | TRBJ2-3 | TRBV9 | NA | NA
TGTGCCAGCAGTTTATCTATAGCCACAAGGAACACCGGGGAGCTGTTTTTT | CASSLSIATRNTGELFF | TRBJ2-2 | TRBV27 | NA | NA
TGTGCCAGCATAGAGGGAGCGGGAAGCAATCAGCCCCAGCATTTT | CASIEGAGSNQPQHF | TRBJ1-5 | TRBV28 | NA | NA
TGTGCCAGTAGTCCTCACCCAGGGGGCTTTAGCAATCAGCCCCAGCATTTT | CASSPHPGGFSNQPQHF | TRBJ1-5 | TRBV19 | NA | TRBD1
TGTGCCAGCAGCCAAGATACTAGCGGGAGCCGAGATTTATACGAGCAGTACTTC | CASSQDTSGSRDLYEQYF | TRBJ2-7 | TRBV14 | NA | TRBD2
TGTGCCAGCAGCCTAGGGACTAGCGGGCCTCCACCTCAAGAGACCCAGTACTTC | CASSLGTSGPPPQETQYF | TRBJ2-5 | TRBV5-4 | NA | TRBD2
TGTGCCAGCAGCCCCCCGGGTGCGGCAACCTACGAGCAGTACTTC | CASSPPGAATYEQYF | TRBJ2-7 | TRBV11-2 | medium-sized | NA
TGTGCCAGTAGCAAAAGGTACGAGCAGTACTTC | CASSKRYEQYF | TRBJ2-7 | TRBV28 | NA | NA
TGTGCCAGCAGTTACTCGGTCCTAGCGGGATATGATGAGCAGTTCTTC | CASSYSVLAGYDEQFF | TRBJ2-1 | TRBV6-6 | NA | TRBD2
TGTGCCAGCAGATCATGGACGGGAAGCTCCTACGAGCAGTACTTC | CASRSWTGSSYEQYF | TRBJ2-7 | TRBV6-5 | NA | NA
TGCGCCAGCAGCTTGGCTTTTTCCCAGGGGCCGTATGGCTACACCTTC | CASSLAFSQGPYGYTF | TRBJ1-2 | TRBV5-1 | NA | NA
TGTGCCAGCAGTTACTCACGGGACAACCAACGGTACGAGCAGTACTTC | CASSYSRDNQRYEQYF | TRBJ2-7 | TRBV6-6 | NA | NA
TGTGCCAGCAGACCAGCAGGGGGCACTGAAGCTTTCTTT | CASRPAGGTEAFF | TRBJ1-1 | TRBV9 | few | TRBD1
TGTGCCAGCAGTTTCTCACAGACTAACCCGCAGGATGAGCAGTTCTTC | CASSFSQTNPQDEQFF | TRBJ2-1 | TRBV28 | NA | NA
TGTGCCAGCAGCTTAATGGGCAGGTACTCTGGGGCCAACGTCCTGACTTTC | CASSLMGRYSGANVLTF | TRBJ2-6 | TRBV7-3 | NA | NA
TGTGCCAGCAGTTTCATCGGACAGGTCTCTGGAAACACCATATATTTT | CASSFIGQVSGNTIYF | TRBJ1-3 | TRBV28 | NA | TRBD1
TGTGCCAGCAGTTTGGAGGGAGGCAGTCAGCCCCAGCATTTT | CASSLEGGSQPQHF | TRBJ1-5 | TRBV28 | NA | NA
TGTGCCAGCAGTCCCGGTTCGGGGGAGGGTTCCTATGGCTACACCTTC | CASSPGSGEGSYGYTF | TRBJ1-2 | TRBV28 | NA | NA
TGTGCCATCAATATGGACAGGGGCCAGGAGACCCAGTACTTC | CAINMDRGQETQYF | TRBJ2-5 | TRBV10-3 | NA | TRBD1
TGCGCCAGCAGCGGGGCCTCGTACTCCTACGAGCAGTACTTC | CASSGASYSYEQYF | TRBJ2-7 | TRBV5-1 | NA | NA
TGTGCCAGCAGCGTAGTAGGCGGGAGGGCCGGGGACAATGAGCAGTTCTTC | CASSVVGGRAGDNEQFF | TRBJ2-1 | TRBV9 | NA | TRBD2
TGTGCCAGCAGCTCCGGACTAGCGGGCTCCCAAGAGACCCAGTACTTC | CASSSGLAGSQETQYF | TRBJ2-5 | TRBV5-4 | NA | TRBD2
TGTGCCAGCAGCTTGCCTGGCGGGAGGGGGGATACGCAGTATTTT | CASSLPGGRGDTQYF | TRBJ2-3 | TRBV5-4 | NA | TRBD2
TGTGCCAGTAGTCCCCAGGGGACTAGCGGGAGCACAGATACGCAGTATTTT | CASSPQGTSGSTDTQYF | TRBJ2-3 | TRBV19 | NA | TRBD2